This TCR beta chain derives from a study of technical replicates of blood from a handful of donors. The assay was immunoSEQ multiplex PCR, and TCRdb's table has in-frame clones only and misses some. The repertoire consists of 70,000 to 85,000 clones, with roughly 95% occurring once and the leading ten covering 0.24%. The CDR3 sequence is 12 residues long. V was trimmed by 5 bases and J by 8 bases, leaving 10 bases between them. Germline V CDR1 and CDR2: SEHNR, FQNEAQ (reference sequence). The chain links TRBV7-9 to TRBJ2-1; no definite D call. The receptor's source is a human donor in good health. Sequenced material: T cells isolated from PBMCs. The CDR3 DNA follows: TGTGCCAGCAGCCATTCGGAGCATGAGCAGTTCTTC. Translating it yields CASSHSEHEQFF.